This T cell receptor beta chain was sequenced for a study of siplizumab effects on memory and regulatory T cells. Trimming took 6 bases from V and 6 from J; bases not matched to a gene: 9. Per germline, CDR1 MNHNS and CDR2 SASEGT. This CDR3 spans 15 amino acids. Assays covered 10^5 or so TCR templates per sample. The repertoire was sequenced with immunoSEQ multiplex PCR; TCRdb's copy has only in-frame clones and lacks some. Of tens of thousands of clones in the sample, over 85% were seen once. General observations from the study: The naive T cell population seemed more diverse than memory cells and seemed a major contributor to the alloresponse.

Worth noting for this clone: Its specificity is unknown.

The sequenced sample consisted of CD8+ T cells sorted from blood. The TCR originated in a human donor in good health. The V gene is TRBV6-1, the J gene TRBJ2-1, with 9 nucleotides matching TRBD1. In DNA, the CDR3 is TGTGCCAGCAGCGAGGGGACAGGGATGAGCAATGAGCAGTTCTTC. Its protein product is CASSEGTGMSNEQFF.